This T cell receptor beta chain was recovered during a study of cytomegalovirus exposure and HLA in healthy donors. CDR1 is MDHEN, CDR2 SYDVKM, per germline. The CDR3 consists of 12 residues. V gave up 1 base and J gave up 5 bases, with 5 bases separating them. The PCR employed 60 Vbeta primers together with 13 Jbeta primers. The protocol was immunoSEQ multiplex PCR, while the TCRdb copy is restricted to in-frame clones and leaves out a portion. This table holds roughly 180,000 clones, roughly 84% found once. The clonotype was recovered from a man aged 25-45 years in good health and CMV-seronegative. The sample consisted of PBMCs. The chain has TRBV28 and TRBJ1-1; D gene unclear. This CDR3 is CASSLFETEAFF. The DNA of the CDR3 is TGTGCCAGCAGTTTATTCGAGACTGAAGCTTTCTTT. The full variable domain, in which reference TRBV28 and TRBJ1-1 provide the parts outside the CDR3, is DVKVTQSSRYLVKRTGEKVFLECVQDMDHENMFWYRQDPGLGLRLIYFSYDVKMKEKGDIPEGYSVSREKKERFSLILESASTNQTSMYLCASSLFETEAFFGQGTRLTVV.